A selection of T cell receptor beta chains follows, all from one sample in a study of T cell repertoires in cytomegalovirus infection. Their antigen targets remain unknown. TCRdb used MiXCR to reprocess the reads, holding one entry per CDR3 protein. Of about 310,000 distinct CDR3 sequences listed, approximately 25% are singletons. This material consisted of cultured PBMCs, taken from culture after CMV antigen stimulation. The receptor source for this set is a human donor in good health (CMV status not recorded). Some clones in this sample may be carry-over from other donors' samples. CDR3s include the opening cysteine and the closing phenylalanine or tryptophan. Fields, in order: V gene, D gene, clone size, J gene, CDR3 protein, CDR3 DNA. D genes are given only for firm matches. Clone size, where shown, is once, few, many, or a class for clones that have expanded.

v_call: TRBV24-1
d_call: -
clone_size: -
j_call: TRBJ2-2
cdr3_aa: CATSGFGTNTGELFF
cdr3_nt: TGTGCCACCAGTGGCTTCGGGACAAACACCGGGGAGCTGTTTTTT

v_call: TRBV5-1
d_call: TRBD1
clone_size: few
j_call: TRBJ1-2
cdr3_aa: CASSPRTGEEGYTF
cdr3_nt: TGCGCCAGCAGCCCCCGGACAGGGGAAGAAGGCTACACCTTC

v_call: TRBV6-6
d_call: TRBD2
clone_size: few
j_call: TRBJ2-1
cdr3_aa: CASSRTSGSSYNEQFF
cdr3_nt: TGTGCCAGCAGTCGGACTAGCGGGAGTTCCTACAATGAGCAGTTCTTC

v_call: TRBV20-1
d_call: -
clone_size: -
j_call: TRBJ1-5
cdr3_aa: CSARQYLKSLNQPQHF
cdr3_nt: TGCAGTGCAAGACAGTATCTAAAGAGCCTCAATCAGCCCCAGCATTTT

v_call: TRBV28
d_call: -
clone_size: -
j_call: TRBJ2-2
cdr3_aa: CASRAGAANTGELFF
cdr3_nt: TGTGCCAGCAGGGCGGGCGCAGCGAACACCGGGGAGCTGTTTTTT

v_call: TRBV29-1
d_call: TRBD2
clone_size: -
j_call: TRBJ2-1
cdr3_aa: CSVVLLAGVFNEQFF
cdr3_nt: TGCAGCGTTGTACTCCTAGCGGGAGTTTTCAATGAGCAGTTCTTC

v_call: TRBV7-3
d_call: -
clone_size: many
j_call: TRBJ2-3
cdr3_aa: CASSPGLRSTDTQYF
cdr3_nt: TGTGCCAGCAGCCCTGGCCTCAGAAGCACAGATACGCAGTATTTT

v_call: TRBV12-3/TRBV12-4
d_call: -
clone_size: few
j_call: TRBJ1-2
cdr3_aa: CASSLGQRSEGYTF
cdr3_nt: TGTGCCAGCAGTCTCGGACAGCGCTCCGAGGGCTACACCTTC

v_call: TRBV25-1
d_call: -
clone_size: -
j_call: TRBJ1-6
cdr3_aa: CASSELGAGSPLHF
cdr3_nt: TGTGCCAGCAGTGAATTAGGTGCAGGCTCACCCCTCCACTTT

v_call: TRBV7-9
d_call: TRBD2
clone_size: few
j_call: TRBJ2-1
cdr3_aa: CASIGTSGSYNEQFF
cdr3_nt: TGTGCCAGCATCGGGACTAGCGGCTCCTACAATGAGCAGTTCTTC

v_call: TRBV7-2
d_call: TRBD1
clone_size: many
j_call: TRBJ1-1
cdr3_aa: CASSLVGQGFMNTEAFF
cdr3_nt: TGTGCCAGCAGCTTAGTGGGACAGGGGTTCATGAACACTGAAGCTTTCTTT

v_call: TRBV19
d_call: -
clone_size: -
j_call: TRBJ1-2
cdr3_aa: CASSPGRVVYGYTF
cdr3_nt: TGTGCCAGTAGTCCTGGCAGGGTCGTCTATGGCTACACCTTC

v_call: TRBV4-1
d_call: -
clone_size: -
j_call: TRBJ1-2
cdr3_aa: CASSLEWGRGLDLYNYGYTF
cdr3_nt: TGCGCCAGCAGCTTAGAGTGGGGCAGGGGTCTTGATCTTTATAACTATGGCTACACCTTC

v_call: TRBV29-1
d_call: TRBD2
clone_size: few
j_call: TRBJ2-1
cdr3_aa: CSVLAGGPGYNEQFF
cdr3_nt: TGCAGCGTTCTAGCGGGAGGGCCGGGGTACAATGAGCAGTTCTTC

v_call: TRBV11-2
d_call: -
clone_size: -
j_call: TRBJ1-5
cdr3_aa: CASSRTSSNQPQHF
cdr3_nt: TGTGCCAGCAGCCGGACATCTAGCAATCAGCCCCAGCATTTT

v_call: TRBV11-2
d_call: -
clone_size: -
j_call: TRBJ2-2
cdr3_aa: CASSFNTAEPGELFF
cdr3_nt: TGTGCCAGCAGCTTTAATACAGCGGAACCCGGGGAGCTGTTTTTT